This passage covers 17 T cell receptor beta chains from one sample sequenced in a study of T cell therapy after organ transplantation. No antigen has been identified for these receptors. The table came from immunoSEQ multiplex PCR; TCRdb's copy has only in-frame clones and leaves some out. This table holds about 17,000 clones, about 85% found once. Time point given: 20-29 weeks after completion of therapy. The input for sequencing was CD8+ T cells from blood, taken after autologous CMV-specific T cell therapy. These receptors originate from a human patient who had received a solid organ transplant and had CMV disease. Some T cells may trace back to the graft donor.

The chain carries TRBV10-1 and TRBJ2-7, with D maybe TRBD2 (5 bases). Germline CDR1 WNHNN, CDR2 SYGVQD (reference sequence). CDR3 size: 18 residues. The V gene lost 8 bases and the J gene lost 0 bases, with 26 bases spanning the gap. The CDR3 nucleotides are TGCGCCAGCCGGACTCCCATAGATCTCGGCGGAAGCTCCTACGAGCAGTACTTC. Its translation: CASRTPIDLGGSSYEQYF.

V is TRBV29-1 and J is TRBJ2-7, with 9 bases identical to TRBD1. V trimming: 4 bases; J trimming: 5 bases; junction bases outside the gene matches: 9. Germline loops: CDR1 SQVTM, CDR2 ANQGSEA. The CDR3 spans 14 residues. CDR3 amino acids: CSVAEGTGSNEQYF. The CDR3 nucleotides are TGCAGCGTTGCAGAGGGGACAGGGTCGAACGAGCAGTACTTC.

This clone was seen just once. The rearrangement links TRBV7-8 to TRBJ2-7; D is uncertain. Germline lookup yields CDR1 SGHVS and CDR2 FQNEAQ. Trimming stripped 1 base from V and 2 bases from J, with 9 bases between. The CDR3 spans 14 residues. This chain's CDR3 is CASSLVPAPYEQYF. The CDR3 bases are TGTGCCAGCAGCTTAGTTCCAGCCCCCTACGAGCAGTACTTC.

Many counts were recorded for this clone. The chain joins TRBV5-1 to TRBJ2-1, with 8 bases fitting TRBD1. The CDR3 runs to 16 residues. The J segment lost 5 bases and the V segment lost 0 bases, leaving 7 bases of the junction unmatched. Germline CDR1 reads SGHRS; CDR2 reads YFSETQ. CDR3 in amino acids: CASSLGAGGQNNEQFF. The CDR3 nucleotides are TGCGCCAGCAGCTTGGGAGCAGGGGGCCAGAACAATGAGCAGTTCTTC. The variable domain in full, with the rest retrieved from reference TRBV5-1 and TRBJ2-1, is KAGVTQTPRYLIKTRGQQVTLSCSPISGHRSVSWYQQTPGQGLQFLFEYFSETQRNKGNFPGRFSGRQFSNSRSEMNVSTLELGDSALYLCASSLGAGGQNNEQFFGPGTRLTVL.

J is TRBJ2-7 and V is TRBV30; D not certain. The ends were cut back, 2 bases at V and 3 bases at J, with 14 bases in the middle. Germline V gene lookup returns CDR1 GTSNPN and CDR2 SVGIG (reference sequence). The CDR3 has 14 amino acids. As DNA, the CDR3 is TGTGCCTGGAGTCAACGCCTGGGCGGCTACGAGCAGTACTTC. Its translation is CAWSQRLGGYEQYF.

The chain carries TRBV10-1 and TRBJ2-7, with 8 bases aligning to TRBD1. CDR3 length equals 13 residues. V shed 7 bases and J 3 bases; nucleotides not matched to a gene: 5. CDR1 and CDR2 from the germline V gene are WNHNN and SYGVQD (reference sequence). In nucleotides, the CDR3 is TGCGCCAGCATCGGGACAGGAATCTACGAGCAGTACTTC. This translates into CASIGTGIYEQYF.

The rearrangement joins TRBV6-4 to TRBJ2-3, with 8 nucleotides matching TRBD2. The CDR3 extends over 16 amino acids. Per germline, CDR1 MRHNA and CDR2 SNTAGT. With V trimmed by 3 bases and J by 2 bases, 7 bases remained unmatched. The CDR3 spells CASSEGAGANTDTQYF. Written as DNA, the CDR3 is TGTGCCAGCAGTGAGGGAGCGGGGGCCAACACAGATACGCAGTATTTT.

The V call is TRBV4-2, the J call TRBJ2-3, with 7 nucleotides matching TRBD2. The CDR3 totals 14 residues. V trimming: 4 bases; J trimming: 2 bases; junction bases outside the gene matches: 3. Germline lookup yields CDR1 LGHNA and CDR2 YNFKEQ. Here the CDR3 reads CASSLQRDTDTQYF. The CDR3 nucleotides read TGTGCCAGCAGCCTTCAGCGGGACACAGATACGCAGTATTTT.

This clone was recorded at least ten times. The J gene is TRBJ2-7, the V gene TRBV7-9, with D possibly matching TRBD2 (5 bases). V lost 3 bases, J lost 5 bases, and 14 bases lay in between. This CDR3 is 14 amino acids long. Germline loops: CDR1 SEHNR, CDR2 FQNEAQ (reference sequence). The CDR3 is CASSLIGSSDEQYF. CDR3 DNA sequence: TGTGCCAGCAGCTTGATAGGGAGTAGCGACGAGCAGTACTTC.

The chain has TRBV5-6 and TRBJ1-4; D remains ambiguous. The CDR3 sequence is 13 residues long. CDR1 and CDR2 from the germline V gene are SGHDT and YYEEEE. V was clipped by 3 bases and J by 8 bases, with 11 bases between them. CDR3 sequence (DNA): TGTGCCAGCAGCTACGAAATGGAGGAAAAACTGTTTTTT. Translation gives CASSYEMEEKLFF.

CDR3 DNA: TGTGCCAGCAGTTTAGGCGGGAGCTCCTACGAGCAGTACTTC. As protein: CASSLGGSSYEQYF. The rearrangement links TRBV27 to TRBJ2-7; 7 bases are a match to TRBD2. This CDR3 is 14 amino acids long. The germline CDR1 and CDR2 sequences are MNHEY and SMNVEV (reference sequence). V shed 2 bases and J 0 bases; nucleotides not matched to a gene: 1.

The CDR3 is CASSLELTGRHGYTF. In DNA form, the CDR3 reads TGTGCCAGCAGCTTAGAGCTGACAGGGAGGCATGGCTACACCTTC. The chain recombines TRBV7-9 with TRBJ1-2; 7 nucleotides match TRBD1. The V gene's germline CDR1 is SEHNR and CDR2 FQNEAQ (reference sequence). V shed 1 base, J shed 6 bases, and the junction held 8 bases outside the gene matches. This CDR3 has 15 residues.

This clone has just a few counts. The chain uses TRBV6-5 and TRBJ2-5; 13 bases agree with TRBD2. V shed 6 bases and J 4 bases; nucleotides not matched to a gene: 5. This CDR3 region has 15 residues. Per the germline V gene, CDR1 is MNHEY and CDR2 is SVGAGI. CDR3: CASRPGLAGAETQYF. DNA of the CDR3: TGTGCCAGCAGACCCGGACTAGCGGGGGCAGAGACCCAGTACTTC.

V is TRBV6-4 and J is TRBJ2-2; D might be TRBD1 (6 bases). Germline V gene sequence: CDR1 MRHNA, CDR2 SNTAGT. Trimming removed 5 bases from V and 2 bases from J, with 12 bases in between. The length of the CDR3 is 15 residues. The CDR3 bases are TGTGCCAGCAGTCACGGTGGGACAAACACCGGGGAGCTGTTTTTT. It codes for CASSHGGTNTGELFF.

Within the sample, this clone is medium-sized. The rearrangement links TRBV7-8 to TRBJ2-7; D is undetermined. Germline V gene data show CDR1 as SGHVS and CDR2 as FQNEAQ. The CDR3 runs 11 residues. Trimming removed 1 base from V and 6 bases from J, with 4 bases in between. The CDR3 coding sequence is TGTGCCAGCAGCTTAGATGGCGAGCAGTACTTC. This gives the protein CASSLDGEQYF.

This chain connects TRBV4-2 to TRBJ2-7; 9 bases line up with TRBD1. Germline V gene sequence: CDR1 LGHNA, CDR2 YNFKEQ. This CDR3 is 15 amino acids long. The J segment lost 4 bases and the V segment lost 1 base, leaving 5 bases of the junction unmatched. CDR3 loop: CASSQGDRAAYEQYF. CDR3 sequence (DNA): TGTGCCAGCAGCCAAGGGGACAGGGCGGCTTACGAGCAGTACTTC.

This sequence joins TRBV27 and TRBJ2-7, with 8 bases lining up with TRBD1. V gave up 3 bases and J gave up 2 bases; unmatched junction bases: 0. The germline CDR1 and CDR2 sequences are MNHEY and SMNVEV (reference sequence). This CDR3 is 13 amino acids long. As DNA, the CDR3 is TGTGCCAGCAGTTTGACAGGGGCCTACGAGCAGTACTTC. Protein: CASSLTGAYEQYF.